The clone carrying this T cell receptor beta chain is deemed medium-sized (0.01 to 0.1%) by its frequency. This sample stems from a study of T cell clusters in autoimmune cytopenias. TRB amplification used 200 to 250 ng of peripheral blood genomic DNA. TRB was amplified by touch-down multiplex PCR, primer pools A and B combined. TCRdb reprocessed the multiplex PCR reads and keeps a single row for each CDR3 protein, giving no DNA. The listing records about 7,500 distinct CDR3 sequences. The sequence came from a human donor with an autoimmune cytopenia or autoimmune hepatitis (not recorded which). The sequencing input was peripheral blood.

The CDR3 loop is CASSLALDTQYF. The V call is TRBV12-3 or TRBV12-4, the J call TRBJ2-3. The length of the CDR3 is 12 residues.